This is a list of T cell receptor beta chains from one sample in a study of T-cell reconstitution after alpha-beta-depleted transplantation in children. TCRdb reprocessed the PCR reads via MiXCR and lists one record per CDR3 protein. Among 90,000 to 100,000 distinct CDR3 sequences listed, less than 25% were seen once. The source was PBMCs, collected before TCRalphabeta/CD19-depleted stem cell transplant. The receptors were sampled from a boy aged 2-15 years with acute lymphoblastic leukemia, due to receive a stem cell transplant. Both conserved end residues are part of each CDR3. The order of the fields is V gene, J gene, D gene, clone size, CDR3 DNA, CDR3 protein. D genes are given only for firm matches. Expanded clones are given a class, and other clones once, few, many or no size at all.

v_gene: TRBV28
j_gene: TRBJ2-1
d_gene: -
abundance: many
CDR3nt: TGTGCCAGCAGCCGGGGGAATGAGCAGTTCTTC
CDR3aa: CASSRGNEQFF

v_gene: TRBV4-3
j_gene: TRBJ2-1
d_gene: -
abundance: few
CDR3nt: TGCGCCAGCAGCCCTCGACCCAACAATGAGCAGTTCTTC
CDR3aa: CASSPRPNNEQFF

v_gene: TRBV27
j_gene: TRBJ1-6
d_gene: -
abundance: many
CDR3nt: TGTGCCAGCAGTTCCCGACATTCATCTTCACCCCTCCACTTT
CDR3aa: CASSSRHSSSPLHF

v_gene: TRBV5-1
j_gene: TRBJ1-6
d_gene: -
abundance: few
CDR3nt: TGCGCCAGCAGCTCTACAGGGATGGGCGATTCACCCCTCCACTTT
CDR3aa: CASSSTGMGDSPLHF

v_gene: TRBV20-1
j_gene: TRBJ2-7
d_gene: -
abundance: -
CDR3nt: TGCAGTGCTCTGGTGTTGAGCGGAGGCCTGAATCCCTACGAGCAGTACTTC
CDR3aa: CSALVLSGGLNPYEQYF

v_gene: TRBV3-1
j_gene: TRBJ2-4
d_gene: -
abundance: -
CDR3nt: TGTGCCAGCACAGGAGTAGCCAAAAACATTCAGTACTTC
CDR3aa: CASTGVAKNIQYF

v_gene: TRBV28
j_gene: TRBJ2-2
d_gene: -
abundance: -
CDR3nt: TGTGCCAGCAGTTTCAGCCGGGGCTCCACCGGGGAGCTGTTTTTT
CDR3aa: CASSFSRGSTGELFF

v_gene: TRBV5-1
j_gene: TRBJ1-4
d_gene: -
abundance: -
CDR3nt: TGCGCCAGCAGCTACAAAGGAGAAAAACTGTTTTTT
CDR3aa: CASSYKGEKLFF

v_gene: TRBV6-1
j_gene: TRBJ1-4
d_gene: -
abundance: -
CDR3nt: TGTGCCAGCAGTCGGGCCAGCGGGAGGGAAGAACTGTTTTTT
CDR3aa: CASSRASGREELFF

v_gene: TRBV27
j_gene: TRBJ1-1
d_gene: -
abundance: -
CDR3nt: TGTGCCAGCAGTTTACAGGGCTGGGGAGTGGAAGCTTTCTTT
CDR3aa: CASSLQGWGVEAFF

v_gene: TRBV11-2
j_gene: TRBJ2-1
d_gene: -
abundance: few
CDR3nt: TGTGCCAGCAGCTTACTTGGAACAAATGAGCAGTTCTTC
CDR3aa: CASSLLGTNEQFF

v_gene: TRBV12-3/TRBV12-4
j_gene: TRBJ2-7
d_gene: -
abundance: -
CDR3nt: TGTGCCAGCAGTTTAGTGGAAGGCGCATCCTACGAGCAGTACTTC
CDR3aa: CASSLVEGASYEQYF

v_gene: TRBV28
j_gene: TRBJ2-1
d_gene: -
abundance: -
CDR3nt: TGTGCCAGCAGCGCCCCGGACGAGGCCAATGAGCAGTTCTTC
CDR3aa: CASSAPDEANEQFF

v_gene: TRBV4-1
j_gene: TRBJ2-5
d_gene: -
abundance: -
CDR3nt: TGCGCCAGCAGCGGGACCCCTAGGGAAGAGACCCAGTACTTC
CDR3aa: CASSGTPREETQYF

v_gene: TRBV6-1
j_gene: TRBJ2-2
d_gene: TRBD2
abundance: few
CDR3nt: TGTGCCAGCAGGAGTAGCGGGAGTCGGACCGGGGAGCTGTTTTTT
CDR3aa: CASRSSGSRTGELFF

v_gene: TRBV3-1
j_gene: TRBJ2-1
d_gene: -
abundance: many
CDR3nt: TGTGCCAGCAGCCAGAGGGGCGCCTACAATGAGCAGTTCTTC
CDR3aa: CASSQRGAYNEQFF

v_gene: TRBV18
j_gene: TRBJ2-7
d_gene: -
abundance: -
CDR3nt: TGTGCCAGCTCACCACCAACAGGTTCCTACGAGCAGTACTTC
CDR3aa: CASSPPTGSYEQYF